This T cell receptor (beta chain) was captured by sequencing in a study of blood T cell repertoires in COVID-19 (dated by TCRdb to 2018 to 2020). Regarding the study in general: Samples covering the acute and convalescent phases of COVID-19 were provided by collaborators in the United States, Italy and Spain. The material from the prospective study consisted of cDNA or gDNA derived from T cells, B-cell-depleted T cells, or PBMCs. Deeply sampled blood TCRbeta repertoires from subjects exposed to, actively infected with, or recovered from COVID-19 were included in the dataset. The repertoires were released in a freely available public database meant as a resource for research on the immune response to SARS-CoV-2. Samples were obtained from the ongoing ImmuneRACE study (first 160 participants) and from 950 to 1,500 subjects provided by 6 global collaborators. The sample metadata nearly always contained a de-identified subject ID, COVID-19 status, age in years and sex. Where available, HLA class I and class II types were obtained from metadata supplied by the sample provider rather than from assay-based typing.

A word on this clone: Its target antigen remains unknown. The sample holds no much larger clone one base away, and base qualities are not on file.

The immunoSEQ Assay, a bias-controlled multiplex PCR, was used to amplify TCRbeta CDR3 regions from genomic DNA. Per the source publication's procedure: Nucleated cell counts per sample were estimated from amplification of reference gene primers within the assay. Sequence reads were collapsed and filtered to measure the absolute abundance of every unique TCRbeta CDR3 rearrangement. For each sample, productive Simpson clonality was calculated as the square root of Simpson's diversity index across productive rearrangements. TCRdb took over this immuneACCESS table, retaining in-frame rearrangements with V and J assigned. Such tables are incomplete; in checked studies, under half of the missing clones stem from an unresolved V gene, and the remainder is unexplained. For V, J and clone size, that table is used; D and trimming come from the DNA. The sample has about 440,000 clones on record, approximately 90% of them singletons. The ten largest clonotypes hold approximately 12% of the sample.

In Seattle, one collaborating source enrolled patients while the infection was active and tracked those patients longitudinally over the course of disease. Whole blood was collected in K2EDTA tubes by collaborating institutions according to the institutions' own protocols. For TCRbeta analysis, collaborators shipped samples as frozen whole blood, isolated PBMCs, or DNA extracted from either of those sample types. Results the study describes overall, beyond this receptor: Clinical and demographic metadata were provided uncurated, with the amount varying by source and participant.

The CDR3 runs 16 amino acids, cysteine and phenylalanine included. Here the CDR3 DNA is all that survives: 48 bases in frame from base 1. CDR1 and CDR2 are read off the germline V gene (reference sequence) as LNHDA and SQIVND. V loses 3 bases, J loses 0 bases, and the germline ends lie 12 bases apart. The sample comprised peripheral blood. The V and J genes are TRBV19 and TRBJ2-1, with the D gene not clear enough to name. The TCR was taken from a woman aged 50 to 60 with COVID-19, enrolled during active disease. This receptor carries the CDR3 CASSMGHSVSYNEQFF. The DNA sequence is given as TGTGCCAGTAGTATGGGCCACTCTGTCTCCTACAATGAGCAGTTCTTC.